This record looks at one T cell receptor (beta chain) sequence and its context. Its cognate antigen is unknown. This sample is drawn from a study of T cell responses to AZD1222 COVID-19 vaccine. Assay: immunoSEQ multiplex PCR; the TCRdb copy retains only in-frame clones and omits some. The table lists 60,000 to 75,000 clones, around 82% of them singletons. The CDR3 loop spans 15 amino acids. The V and J ends lost 0 bases and 5 bases respectively, with 13 bases between them. Germline loops: CDR1 SGHDN, CDR2 FVKESK. Overall study results and limits: At 160-218 and 743-854, vaccine-associated CD4 TCRs were dominant, and they spanned spike. Donors skewed white British and female; clonal diversity was possibly underestimated. Repertoire sampling was restricted to post-peak T cell response timepoints. Baseline antibody screening turned up just a handful of seropositive AZD1222 recipients.

This sequence joins TRBV14 and TRBJ2-5, with D perhaps TRBD1 or TRBD2 (5 bases each). The receptor comes from an adult who received the AZD1222 COVID-19 vaccine. Sample: peripheral blood, taken 28 days after the second AZD1222 dose. CDR3 sequence (DNA): TGTGCCAGCAGCCAAGATTCGAACAGGAGGGAGACCCAGTACTTC. Its protein is CASSQDSNRRETQYF. Full variable domain (missing parts from reference TRBV14 and TRBJ2-5): EAGVTQFPSHSVIEKGQTVTLRCDPISGHDNLYWYRRVMGKEIKFLLHFVKESKQDESGMPNNRFLAERTGGTYSTLKVQPAELEDSGVYFCASSQDSNRRETQYFGPGTRLLVL.